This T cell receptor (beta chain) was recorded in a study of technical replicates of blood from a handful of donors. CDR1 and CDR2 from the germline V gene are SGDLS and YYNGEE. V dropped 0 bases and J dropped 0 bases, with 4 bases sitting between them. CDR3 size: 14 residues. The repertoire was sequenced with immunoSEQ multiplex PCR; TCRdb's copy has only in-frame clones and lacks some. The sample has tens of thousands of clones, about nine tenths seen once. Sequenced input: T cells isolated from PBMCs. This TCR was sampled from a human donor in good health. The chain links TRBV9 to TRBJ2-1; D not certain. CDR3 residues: CASSVELSYNEQFF. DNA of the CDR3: TGTGCCAGCAGCGTAGAACTCTCCTACAATGAGCAGTTCTTC.